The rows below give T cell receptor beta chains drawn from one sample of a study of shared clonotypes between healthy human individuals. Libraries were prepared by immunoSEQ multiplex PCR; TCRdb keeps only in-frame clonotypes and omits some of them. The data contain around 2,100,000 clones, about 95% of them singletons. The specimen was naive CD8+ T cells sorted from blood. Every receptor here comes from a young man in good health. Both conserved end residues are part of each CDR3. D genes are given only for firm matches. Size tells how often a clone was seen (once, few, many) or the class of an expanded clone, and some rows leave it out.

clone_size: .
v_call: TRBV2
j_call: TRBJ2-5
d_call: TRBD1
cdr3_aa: CASSEFRTGGTQETQYF
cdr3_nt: TGTGCCAGCAGTGAATTCCGGACAGGGGGAACCCAAGAGACCCAGTACTTC

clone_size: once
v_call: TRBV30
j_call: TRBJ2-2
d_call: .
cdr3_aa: CAWTGQPNGELFF
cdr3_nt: TGTGCCTGGACAGGACAGCCAAACGGGGAGCTGTTTTTT

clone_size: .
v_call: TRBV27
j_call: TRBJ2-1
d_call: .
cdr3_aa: CASSPLSHEQFF
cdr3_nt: TGTGCCAGCAGTCCCCTATCCCATGAGCAGTTCTTC

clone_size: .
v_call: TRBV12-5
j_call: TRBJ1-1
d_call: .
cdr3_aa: CASGFGGGTEAFF
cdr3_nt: TGTGCTAGTGGTTTTGGGGGAGGCACTGAAGCTTTCTTT

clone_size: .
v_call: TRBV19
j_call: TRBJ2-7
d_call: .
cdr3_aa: CASSSRDSIYEQYF
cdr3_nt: TGTGCCAGTAGTAGCCGGGACTCGATCTACGAGCAGTACTTC

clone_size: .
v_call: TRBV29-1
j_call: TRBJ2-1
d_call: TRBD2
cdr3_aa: CSVDGTSGSYNEQFF
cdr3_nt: TGCAGCGTTGACGGGACTAGCGGGAGTTACAATGAGCAGTTCTTC

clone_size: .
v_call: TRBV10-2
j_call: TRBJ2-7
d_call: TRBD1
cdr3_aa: CATKGTARSEQYF
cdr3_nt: TGCGCCACCAAAGGGACAGCCCGCTCGGAGCAGTACTTC

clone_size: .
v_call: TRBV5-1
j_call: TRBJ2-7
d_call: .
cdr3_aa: CASSFEEAYEQYF
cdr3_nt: TGCGCCAGCAGCTTTGAAGAAGCTTACGAGCAGTACTTC

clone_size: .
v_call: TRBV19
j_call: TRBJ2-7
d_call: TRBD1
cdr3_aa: CASSMGTGAYEQYF
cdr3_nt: TGTGCCAGTAGTATGGGGACAGGTGCCTACGAGCAGTACTTC

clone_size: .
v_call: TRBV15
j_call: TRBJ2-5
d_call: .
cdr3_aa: CATSSQSGTQYF
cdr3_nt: TGTGCCACCAGCTCCCAATCGGGGACCCAGTACTTC

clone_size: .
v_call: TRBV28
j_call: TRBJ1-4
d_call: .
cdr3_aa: CASSSYQGATNEKLFF
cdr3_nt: TGTGCCAGCAGTTCGTATCAGGGTGCAACTAATGAAAAACTGTTTTTT

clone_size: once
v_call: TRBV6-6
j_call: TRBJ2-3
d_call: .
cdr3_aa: CASSYLESVSTDTQYF
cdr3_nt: TGTGCCAGCAGTTACCTAGAGTCCGTAAGCACAGATACGCAGTATTTT

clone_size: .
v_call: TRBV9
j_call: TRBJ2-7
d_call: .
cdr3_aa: CASSVIGDWSYEQYF
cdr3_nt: TGTGCCAGCAGCGTTATAGGGGATTGGTCCTACGAGCAGTACTTC